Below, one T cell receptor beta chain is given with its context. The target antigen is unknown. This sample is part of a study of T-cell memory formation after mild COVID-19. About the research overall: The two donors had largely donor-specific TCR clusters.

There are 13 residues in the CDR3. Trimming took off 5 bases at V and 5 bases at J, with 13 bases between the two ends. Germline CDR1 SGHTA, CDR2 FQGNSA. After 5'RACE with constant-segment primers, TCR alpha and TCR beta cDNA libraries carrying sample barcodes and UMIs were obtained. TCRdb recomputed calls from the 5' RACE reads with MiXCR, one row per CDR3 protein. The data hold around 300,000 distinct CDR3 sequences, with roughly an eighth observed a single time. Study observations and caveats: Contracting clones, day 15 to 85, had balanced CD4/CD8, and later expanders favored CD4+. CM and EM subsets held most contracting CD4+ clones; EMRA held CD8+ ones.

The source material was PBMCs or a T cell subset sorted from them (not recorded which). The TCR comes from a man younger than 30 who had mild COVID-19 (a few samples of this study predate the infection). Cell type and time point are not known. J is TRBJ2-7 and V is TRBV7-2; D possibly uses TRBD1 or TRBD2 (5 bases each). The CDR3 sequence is CASSLGRNHEQYV. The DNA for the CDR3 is TGTGCCAGCAGCCTGGGACGGAATCACGAGCAGTACGTC.